This TCR beta chain was sequenced for a study of T cell responses to AZD1222 COVID-19 vaccine. The repertoire was sequenced with immunoSEQ multiplex PCR; TCRdb's copy has only in-frame clones and lacks some. This sample has 95,000 to 150,000 clones; 80% to 90% occur once, and the top ten carry 9.4%. The V gene's germline CDR1 is SGHAT and CDR2 FQNNGV. This CDR3 has 13 amino acids. The V and J ends lost 8 bases and 4 bases respectively, with 12 bases between them. The genes are TRBV11-2 and TRBJ1-3; D is perhaps TRBD1 (6 bases). The sequence came from an adult in good health. The source material was peripheral blood, sampled on day 0 of AZD1222 vaccination. The CDR3 sequence is CASHRVTGNTIYF. Here the CDR3 DNA reads TGTGCCAGCCACAGGGTAACGGGAAACACCATATATTTT.